A few counts support the clone carrying this T cell receptor (beta chain). Antigen specificity is unknown. This record belongs to a study of neoadjuvant anti-PD-1 for oral cavity cancer. About the study: Before surgery, most patients got three to four biweekly 3 mg/kg nivolumab doses. Patients without progression received a fourth nivolumab dose around day 43, then surgical resection on days 50-56. Study-wide results and limits: Pretreatment Treg/Th17 ratio correlated inversely with post-treatment tumor clonality. TCR analyses covered only a few patients per response group.

Trimming shortened V by 4 bases and J by 2 bases, and 11 bases separated the two germline ends. Germline CDR1 SGHAT, CDR2 FQNNGV. There are 14 residues in the CDR3. Here immunoSEQ multiplex PCR was the method, and the copy in TCRdb shows in-frame clones only, minus some. The table includes several thousand clones, about 55% detected once. The source of this sequence is a person aged 35 to 85 with oral cavity squamous cell carcinoma. Source: tumor tissue, taken before nivolumab (anti-PD-1) treatment. This chain uses TRBV11-2 with TRBJ1-2; D unclear. The CDR3 DNA follows: TGTGCCAGCAGCTCACAGAATGTAAACTATGGCTACACCTTC. It specifies CASSSQNVNYGYTF. Filled out from reference TRBV11-2 and TRBJ1-2, the complete variable domain reads EAGVAQSPRYKIIEKRQSVAFWCNPISGHATLYWYQQILGQGPKLLIQFQNNGVVDDSQLPKDRFSAERLKGVDSTLKIQPAKLEDSAVYLCASSSQNVNYGYTFGSGTRLTVV.